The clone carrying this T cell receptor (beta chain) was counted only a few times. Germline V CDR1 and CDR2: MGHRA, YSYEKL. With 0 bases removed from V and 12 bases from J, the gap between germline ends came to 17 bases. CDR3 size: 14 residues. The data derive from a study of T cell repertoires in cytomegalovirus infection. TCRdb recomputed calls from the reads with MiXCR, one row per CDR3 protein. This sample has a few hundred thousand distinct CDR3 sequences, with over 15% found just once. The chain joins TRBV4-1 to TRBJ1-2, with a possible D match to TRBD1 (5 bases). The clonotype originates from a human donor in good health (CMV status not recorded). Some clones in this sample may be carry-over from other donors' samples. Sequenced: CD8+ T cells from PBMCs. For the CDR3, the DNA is TGCGCCAGCAGCCAAGATCTGGGGAGGGACGACGACACCTTC. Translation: CASSQDLGRDDDTF.